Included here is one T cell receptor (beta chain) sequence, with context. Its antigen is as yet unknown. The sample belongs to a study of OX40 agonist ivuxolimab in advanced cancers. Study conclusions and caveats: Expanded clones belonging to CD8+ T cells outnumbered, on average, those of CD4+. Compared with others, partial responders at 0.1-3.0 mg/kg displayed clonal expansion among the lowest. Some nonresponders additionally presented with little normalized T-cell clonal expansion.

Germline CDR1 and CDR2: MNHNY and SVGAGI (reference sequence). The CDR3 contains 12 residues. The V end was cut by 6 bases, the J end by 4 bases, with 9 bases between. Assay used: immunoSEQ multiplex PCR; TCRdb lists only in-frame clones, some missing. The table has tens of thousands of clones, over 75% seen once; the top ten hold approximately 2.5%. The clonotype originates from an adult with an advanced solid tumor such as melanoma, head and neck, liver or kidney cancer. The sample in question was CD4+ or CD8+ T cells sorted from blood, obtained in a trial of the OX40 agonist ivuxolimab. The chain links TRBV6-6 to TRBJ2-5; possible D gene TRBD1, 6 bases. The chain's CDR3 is CASRQGSETQYF. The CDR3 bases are TGTGCCAGCAGACAGGGATCAGAGACCCAGTACTTC.